There are a few counts of the clone carrying this TCR beta chain. Its target is unknown. Indicated treatment: oral pan-JAK inhibitor, 5-10 mg twice daily. The sample belongs to a study of CD8+ T cells in alopecia areata. General study findings and limits: Both scalp clonality and the expanded CD8+ clones among the top 100 showed a significant decrease with tofacitinib.

Following extraction, RNA underwent reverse transcription to cDNA, which served as the sequencing template. TCRdb's table, derived via immunoSEQ multiplex PCR, lists solely in-frame clones and lacks some. The sample carries about 210,000 clones, 43% recorded once. Germline CDR1 MGHRA, CDR2 YSYEKL. The CDR3 is 16 amino acids. V lost 0 bases and J lost 6; bases outside the gene matches: 6. The sequences come from CD4+ T cells sorted from blood, collected at roughly week 36, from a patient treated with tofacitinib. This clonotype was obtained from a human donor with alopecia areata. The chain recombines TRBV4-1 with TRBJ2-7, with 12 bases identical to TRBD2. Here the CDR3 reads CASSQEGLAGTREQYF. CDR3 in DNA: TGCGCCAGCAGCCAAGAAGGACTAGCGGGAACCCGCGAGCAGTACTTC.